This T cell receptor beta chain is from a study of blood T cell repertoires in COVID-19. Authors' processing steps: Researchers report that nucleated cell counts were estimated from reference gene primer amplification. Profiled with immunoSEQ multiplex PCR; TCRdb holds only in-frame clones, not every one. The V and J calls and clone size come from that table; D and trimming were worked out from the DNA. The data contain about 130,000 clones, around 79% of them singletons. The CDR3 extends over 13 amino acids. Trimming cost V 7 bases and J 5 bases, with 15 bases left between them. Germline V lookup: CDR1 SEHNR, CDR2 FQNEAQ (reference sequence).

The receptor comes from an elderly man with acute or convalescent COVID-19. What was sequenced was peripheral blood. The V gene is TRBV7-9, the J gene TRBJ2-7, with D possibly being TRBD1 (6 bases). The CDR3 DNA sequence: TGTGCCAGCACAATGCAGGGGACCAACGAGCAGTACTTC. Protein product: CASTMQGTNEQYF.